This TCR beta chain was documented in a study of blood T cells in healthy people across ages. Looked up from germline, CDR1 is LNHNV and CDR2 is YYDKDF (reference sequence). This CDR3 region has 16 residues. A second roughly 6 to 12 cycle PCR used barcoded and J-beta primers. Each CDR3 protein is one row after TCRdb ran MiXCR on the 5' RACE reads. The sample carries 1,800,000 or so distinct CDR3 sequences, 35% to 50% recorded once. Sample: blood. The chain joins TRBV15 to TRBJ2-5, with 10 bases lining up with TRBD1. The J call is doubtful: the DNA matches TRBJ2-7 better. The source is a human donor in good health. In nucleotides, the CDR3 is TGTGCCACCAGCAGAGTCAGGGGACAGGGGAATTACGAGCAGTACTTC. As protein: CATSRVRGQGNYEQYF.